The rows below give T cell receptor beta chains drawn from one sample of a study of OX40 agonist ivuxolimab in advanced cancers. Repertoires were generated with immunoSEQ multiplex PCR, while TCRdb's copy carries only in-frame clones and drops some. The sample holds about 100,000 clones, roughly 88% seen once. Sequencing was performed on CD4+ or CD8+ T cells sorted from blood, taken in a trial of the OX40 agonist ivuxolimab. The receptors originated from an adult with an advanced solid tumor such as melanoma, head and neck, liver or kidney cancer. CDR3s include the opening cysteine and the closing phenylalanine or tryptophan. D genes are given only for firm matches. Where a row states a size, it is once, few, many or the class of an expanded clone; other rows omit it.

j_call d_call clone_size v_call cdr3_nt cdr3_aa
TRBJ1-4 NA NA TRBV5-1 TGCGCCAGTAAACAGGATTCTAATGAAAAACTGTTTTTT CASKQDSNEKLFF
TRBJ2-7 NA NA TRBV30 TGTGCCTGGACCCTCCGAGTAGGGACCTACGAGCAGTACTTC CAWTLRVGTYEQYF
TRBJ2-7 NA NA TRBV4-3 TGCGCCAGCAGCCAGGGCCTCATGGAGGGCTACGAGCAGTACTTC CASSQGLMEGYEQYF
TRBJ1-4 NA NA TRBV29-1 TGCAGCGTTGCCCTTAGGACTACTAATGAAAAACTGTTTTTT CSVALRTTNEKLFF
TRBJ1-2 NA NA TRBV4-2 TGTGCCAGCAGCCAAGCTCGGGGGACCTATGGCTACACCTTC CASSQARGTYGYTF
TRBJ1-1 TRBD1 NA TRBV7-2 TGTGCCAGCAGCTTAGGAGCCGGGACAGGGTTTAAAGCTTTCTTT CASSLGAGTGFKAFF
TRBJ2-2 TRBD1 NA TRBV5-1 TGCGCCAGCAGCCCCGGGACAGCACAAACCGGGGAGCTGTTTTTT CASSPGTAQTGELFF
TRBJ2-5 NA NA TRBV30 TGTGCCTGGAGTGTATTGAGGGAGACCCAGTACTTC CAWSVLRETQYF
TRBJ2-7 NA NA TRBV4-2 TGTGCCAGCAGCCAAGAGGGAGTAGCCTACGAGCAGTACTTC CASSQEGVAYEQYF
TRBJ2-1 TRBD1 NA TRBV15 TGTGCCACCAGCAGTGCGGGACAGGGATACAATGAGCAGTTCTTC CATSSAGQGYNEQFF
TRBJ1-2 NA NA TRBV5-1 TGCGCCAGCAGCCTGGGGCAGGCGTCGAACTATGGCTACACCTTC CASSLGQASNYGYTF
TRBJ2-3 TRBD2 NA TRBV10-2 TGCGCCAGCAGGCCTGGGCGGGAGGTGCTAGATACGCAGTATTTT CASRPGREVLDTQYF
TRBJ2-1 TRBD1 NA TRBV7-2 TGTGCCAGCAGCTTAGTTGACAGGGCTTACAATGAGCAGTTCTTC CASSLVDRAYNEQFF
TRBJ2-2 TRBD2 few TRBV2 TGTGCCAGCAGTGAAGCGCCGACTAGCGGGAACACCGGGGAGCTGTTTTTT CASSEAPTSGNTGELFF
TRBJ2-2 NA NA TRBV19 TGTGCCAGTAGTATGCGTGGTAACACCGGGGAGCTGTTTTTT CASSMRGNTGELFF
TRBJ1-2 TRBD1 NA TRBV18 TGTGCCAGCTCACCCCAGACAGGGATGGCCTATGGCTACACCTTC CASSPQTGMAYGYTF
TRBJ2-7 TRBD1 NA TRBV4-1 TGCGCCAGCAGCCTCCGGGACAGGGGCTCCTACGAGCAGTACTTC CASSLRDRGSYEQYF
TRBJ2-7 TRBD1 NA TRBV4-1 TGCGCCAGCAGCCAAGGTCTACCGGGACAGGGGCACGAGCAGTACTTC CASSQGLPGQGHEQYF
TRBJ2-5 TRBD2 NA TRBV2 TGTGCCAGCAGTAAAAACGGACTAGCGGGAGAAGAGACCCAGTACTTC CASSKNGLAGEETQYF
TRBJ1-5 NA NA TRBV5-8 TGTGCCAGCAGCCCTCATAGGGGGGTTGGTCAGCCCCAGCATTTT CASSPHRGVGQPQHF
TRBJ2-3 TRBD2 NA TRBV2 TGTGCCAGCACCGTATTGGCTAGCGGTAGTGATACGCAGTATTTT CASTVLASGSDTQYF
TRBJ1-2 NA once TRBV5-4 TGTGCCAGCAGCTTGGACCGTAGGGTTGTCCATGGCTACACCTTC CASSLDRRVVHGYTF
TRBJ2-7 NA NA TRBV7-9 TGTGCCAGCAGCTTAGCATCCCGGCCTGAATACGAGCAGTACTTC CASSLASRPEYEQYF
TRBJ1-2 NA NA TRBV18 TGTGCCAGCTCGCTCAGACAGGAGGTCCCTTATGGCTACACCTTC CASSLRQEVPYGYTF
TRBJ2-1 TRBD2 NA TRBV5-1 TGCGCCAGCAGCTTGGGACCGGGACTAGCGGGAGCCTACAATGAGCAGTTCTTC CASSLGPGLAGAYNEQFF
TRBJ1-6 NA NA TRBV15 TGTGCCACCAGCAGAGAATGGACAAACTATAATTCACCCCTCCACTTT CATSREWTNYNSPLHF
TRBJ2-3 TRBD2 NA TRBV29-1 TGCAGCGTTGACCGCGGGGGGGGGACAGATACGCAGTATTTT CSVDRGGGTDTQYF
TRBJ1-1 TRBD1 NA TRBV6-6 TGTGCCAGCAGTAACTCAGGGGGGAGGGCGAACACTGAAGCTTTCTTT CASSNSGGRANTEAFF
TRBJ2-3 TRBD2 NA TRBV9 TGTGCCAGCAGCGGACTAGCGGGTGCAATAGATACGCAGTATTTT CASSGLAGAIDTQYF
TRBJ2-1 NA NA TRBV29-1 TGCAGCGTTTCGAAGGGGGTCGGCAATGAGCAGTTCTTC CSVSKGVGNEQFF
TRBJ1-1 TRBD1 NA TRBV9 TGTGCCAGCAGCGTCGCGACAGGGGGAACTGAAGCTTTCTTT CASSVATGGTEAFF
TRBJ2-2 TRBD1 NA TRBV7-6 TGTGCCAGCAGCTCACAGGGGACCGGGGAGCTGTTTTTT CASSSQGTGELFF
TRBJ2-5 TRBD2 NA TRBV19 TGTGCCAGTAGTTTACGACTAGCGGGAGAGTGGAAGACCCAGTACTTC CASSLRLAGEWKTQYF
TRBJ1-2 TRBD1 NA TRBV28 TGTGCCATTTTACAGGGGGCTAACTATGGCTACACCTTC CAILQGANYGYTF
TRBJ2-3 NA NA TRBV5-4 TGTGCCAGCAGCTTGGGCGGCACAGATACGCAGTATTTT CASSLGGTDTQYF
TRBJ1-1 NA NA TRBV13 TGTGCCAGCGGTCACCGGGGAGAGTTGAACACTGAAGCTTTCTTT CASGHRGELNTEAFF
TRBJ2-3 TRBD2 NA TRBV28 TGTGCCAGCACCCCCGGGGGGGGGCACACAGATACGCAGTATTTT CASTPGGGHTDTQYF
TRBJ2-1 TRBD2 NA TRBV5-1 TGCGCCAGCAGCCGCGGGAGCGGGAGCGGCGAAAAAAATGAGCAGTTCTTC CASSRGSGSGEKNEQFF
TRBJ2-7 TRBD1 NA TRBV10-3 TGTGCCATCAGTAAGACAGGGCCCCACGAGCAGTACTTC CAISKTGPHEQYF
TRBJ2-7 NA NA TRBV29-1 TGCAGCGTGTCTAGCGTACTCCCGACAAAGGGTTTGGCGTCCTACGAGCAGTACTTC CSVSSVLPTKGLASYEQYF
TRBJ2-5 TRBD1 NA TRBV10-3 TGTGCCATCAGGCCGGGACAGGGGGCATCAGAGACCCAGTACTTC CAIRPGQGASETQYF
TRBJ2-7 NA NA TRBV28 TGTGCCAGCAGTTCCTTTGGGGGGCCTGTTAAGGACGAGCAGTACTTC CASSSFGGPVKDEQYF
TRBJ2-1 NA NA TRBV1 TGCACCAGCAGCCGCCAAAGTTGCAATGAGCAGTTCTTC CTSSRQSCNEQFF
TRBJ2-1 NA NA TRBV11-3 TGTGCCAGCAGCTTAGGGCGTGGCTCAACCCAGCAGTTCTTC CASSLGRGSTQQFF
TRBJ2-1 TRBD2 NA TRBV29-1 TGCAGCGTCGTTATTGCGGGGACTAGCCGGGCCTACAATGAGCAGTTCTTC CSVVIAGTSRAYNEQFF